The rows below give T cell receptor beta chains drawn from one sample of a study of blood T cell repertoires in COVID-19. The data were produced by immunoSEQ multiplex PCR, yet TCRdb's version contains in-frame clones alone and is incomplete. This table holds some 230,000 clones, just under 85% found once. The sample was PBMCs or T cells enriched from blood (not recorded which). The receptors come from a woman aged 40 to 50 with acute COVID-19. The conserved cysteine and the conserved F or W are not part of the CDR3 here.

j_call v_call cdr3_aa
TRBJ2-1 TRBV28 ASSFLGQGKEQF
TRBJ2-3 TRBV4-1 ASSQVAGEGSDTQY
TRBJ2-2 TRBV4-1 ASSYLAGVIRTGELF
TRBJ2-7 TRBV28 ASSFSGNKVGRQY
TRBJ1-2 TRBV30 AWIGTGSTYT
TRBJ2-7 TRBV27 ASSLGGLAGTPYEQY
TRBJ2-5 TRBV7-2 ASSLRTSGVGETQY
TRBJ2-3 TRBV19 ASSIRRGLTDTQY
TRBJ2-4 TRBV2 ASRGEVMLAKNIQY
TRBJ1-3 TRBV18 ASQLGQGAGNTIY
TRBJ1-6 TRBV6-5 ASSLESSYNSPLH
TRBJ2-5 TRBV2 ASKTGSETQY
TRBJ1-5 TRBV24-1 ATLRASNQPQH
TRBJ2-5 TRBV11-2 ASSPAGTGKETQY
TRBJ2-5 TRBV5-6 ASSLELAGGSRQETQY
TRBJ2-1 TRBV19 ASSIRVGGDEQF
TRBJ1-1 TRBV11-2 ASSPWTGRSTEAF
TRBJ1-5 TRBV7-2 ASSLAGTGTDQPQH
TRBJ1-2 TRBV27 ASSSTGGTNYGYT
TRBJ1-1 TRBV7-2 ASSLGRGPGAEAF
TRBJ2-2 TRBV6-5 ASSQTGHTGELF
TRBJ2-3 TRBV29-1 SVREAGFDTQY